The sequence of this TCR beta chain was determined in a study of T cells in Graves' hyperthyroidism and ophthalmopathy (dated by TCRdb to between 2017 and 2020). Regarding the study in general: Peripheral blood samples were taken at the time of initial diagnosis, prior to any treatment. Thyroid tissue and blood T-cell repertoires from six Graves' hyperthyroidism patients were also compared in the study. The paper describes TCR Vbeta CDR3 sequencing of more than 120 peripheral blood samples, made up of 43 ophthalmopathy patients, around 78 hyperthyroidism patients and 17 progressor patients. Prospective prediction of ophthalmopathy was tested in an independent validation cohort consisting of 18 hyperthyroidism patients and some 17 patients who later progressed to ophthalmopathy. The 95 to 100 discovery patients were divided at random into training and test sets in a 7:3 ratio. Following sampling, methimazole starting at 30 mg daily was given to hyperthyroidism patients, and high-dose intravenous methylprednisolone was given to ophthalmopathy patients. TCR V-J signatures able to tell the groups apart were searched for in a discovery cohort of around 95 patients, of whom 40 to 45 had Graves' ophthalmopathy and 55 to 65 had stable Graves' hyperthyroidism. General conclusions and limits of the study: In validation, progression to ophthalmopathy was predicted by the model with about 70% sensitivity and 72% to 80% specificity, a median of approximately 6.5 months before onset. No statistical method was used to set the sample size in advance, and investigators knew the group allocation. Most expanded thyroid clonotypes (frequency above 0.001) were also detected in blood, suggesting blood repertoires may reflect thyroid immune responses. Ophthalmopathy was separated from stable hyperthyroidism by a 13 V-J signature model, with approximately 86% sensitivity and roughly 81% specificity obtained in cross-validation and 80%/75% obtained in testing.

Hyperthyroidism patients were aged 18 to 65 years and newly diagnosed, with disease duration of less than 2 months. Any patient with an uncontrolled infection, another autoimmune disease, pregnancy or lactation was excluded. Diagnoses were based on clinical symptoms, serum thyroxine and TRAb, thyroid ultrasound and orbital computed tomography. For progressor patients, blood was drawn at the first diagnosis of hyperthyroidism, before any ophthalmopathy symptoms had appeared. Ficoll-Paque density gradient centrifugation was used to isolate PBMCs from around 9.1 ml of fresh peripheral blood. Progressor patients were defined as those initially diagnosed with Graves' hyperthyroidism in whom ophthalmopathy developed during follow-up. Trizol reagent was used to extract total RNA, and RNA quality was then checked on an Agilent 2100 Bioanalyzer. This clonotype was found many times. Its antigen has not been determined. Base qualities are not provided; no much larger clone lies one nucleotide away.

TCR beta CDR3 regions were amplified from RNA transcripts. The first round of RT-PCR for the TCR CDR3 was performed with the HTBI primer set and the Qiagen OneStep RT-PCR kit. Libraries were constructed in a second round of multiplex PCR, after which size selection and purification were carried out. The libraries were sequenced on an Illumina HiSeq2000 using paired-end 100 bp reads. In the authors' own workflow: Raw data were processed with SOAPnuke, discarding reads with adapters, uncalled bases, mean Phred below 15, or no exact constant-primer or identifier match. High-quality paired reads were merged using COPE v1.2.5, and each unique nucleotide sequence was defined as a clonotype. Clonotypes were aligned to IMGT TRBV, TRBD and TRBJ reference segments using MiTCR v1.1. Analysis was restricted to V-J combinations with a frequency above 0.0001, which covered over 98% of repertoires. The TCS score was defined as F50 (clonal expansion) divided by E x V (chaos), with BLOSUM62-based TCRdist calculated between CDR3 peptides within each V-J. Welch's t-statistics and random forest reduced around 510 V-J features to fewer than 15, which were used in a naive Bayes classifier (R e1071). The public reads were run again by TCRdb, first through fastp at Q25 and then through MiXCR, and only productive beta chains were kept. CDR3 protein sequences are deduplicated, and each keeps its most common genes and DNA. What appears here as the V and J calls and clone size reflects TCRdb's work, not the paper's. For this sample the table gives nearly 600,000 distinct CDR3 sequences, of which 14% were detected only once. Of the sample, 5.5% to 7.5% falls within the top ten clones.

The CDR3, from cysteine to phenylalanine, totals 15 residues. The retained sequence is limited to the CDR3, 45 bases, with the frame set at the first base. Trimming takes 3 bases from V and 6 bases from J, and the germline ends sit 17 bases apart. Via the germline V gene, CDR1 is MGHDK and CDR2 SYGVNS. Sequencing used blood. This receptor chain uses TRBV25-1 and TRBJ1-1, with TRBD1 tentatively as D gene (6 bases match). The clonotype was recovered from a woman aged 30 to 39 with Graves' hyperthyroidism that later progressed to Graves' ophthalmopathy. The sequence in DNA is TGTGCCAGCAGTGAGACAGGACTTGTTCATCCTGAAGCTTTCTTT. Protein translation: CASSETGLVHPEAFF.